One and the same sample provided the 12 T cell receptor beta chains below, sequenced in a study of cytomegalovirus exposure and HLA in healthy donors. A multiplex PCR was run with 60 Vbeta primers and 13 Jbeta primers. The table came from immunoSEQ multiplex PCR; TCRdb's copy has only in-frame clones and leaves some out. The sample shows over 100,000 clones, and about 1.5% sits with its ten largest clones. Sequenced input: PBMCs. Every receptor here comes from a woman aged 40-49 years in good health and CMV-seropositive.

The J gene is TRBJ2-7, the V gene TRBV27; 9 bases agree with TRBD1. Germline values: CDR1 MNHEY, CDR2 SMNVEV (reference sequence). There are 14 residues in the CDR3. V dropped 10 bases and J dropped 3; count of bases not matched to a gene: 10. CDR3 residues: CATGTGTVRYEQYF. CDR3 coding DNA: TGTGCCACCGGGACAGGGACCGTCCGCTACGAGCAGTACTTC.

In DNA, the CDR3 is TGTGCCAGCAGTGAATTTCAGGCAACTAATGAAAAACTGTTTTTT. Protein: CASSEFQATNEKLFF. V gene TRBV25-1 combines with J gene TRBJ1-4; D is ambiguous. The germline gives CDR1 MGHDK, CDR2 SYGVNS. V dropped 1 base and J dropped 0 bases, with 6 bases sitting between them. The CDR3 consists of 15 residues.

The chain carries TRBV4-1 and TRBJ2-7; maybe TRBD2 (5 bases). The CDR3 extends over 15 amino acids. V gave up 1 base and J gave up 1 base, with 11 bases separating them. The germline V gene has CDR1 MGHRA and CDR2 YSYEKL. In DNA form, the CDR3 reads TGCGCCAGCAGCCAAGGTTCCGGGAAATCCTACGAGCAGTACTTC. It codes for CASSQGSGKSYEQYF.

The V gene is TRBV7-2, the J gene TRBJ2-1; 10 bases map to TRBD2. This CDR3 comprises 15 residues. CDR1 and CDR2 from the germline V gene are SGHTA and FQGNSA. V dropped 6 bases and J dropped 4; count of bases not matched to a gene: 6. In DNA, the CDR3 is TGTGCCAGCAGTTCTCTAGCGGGAGCTTACAATGAGCAGTTCTTC. This sequence encodes CASSSLAGAYNEQFF.

The chain joins TRBV5-6 to TRBJ1-6, with D uncertain. Trimming took 2 bases from V and 13 from J, leaving 10 bases between them. The CDR3 contains 12 residues. Per germline, CDR1 SGHDT and CDR2 YYEEEE. This CDR3 is CASSFGGSPLHF. CDR3 coding DNA: TGTGCCAGCAGCTTCGGCGGCTCTCCCCTCCACTTT.

About this clone itself: Other nucleotide sequences in the sample specify the same CDR3. The rearrangement uses TRBV19 and TRBJ1-2, with D uncertain. This CDR3 spans 14 amino acids. Germline values: CDR1 LNHDA, CDR2 SQIVND (reference sequence). The V gene lost 1 base and the J gene lost 2 bases, with 8 bases spanning the gap. CDR3 in amino acids: CASSIGPSNYGYTF. CDR3 DNA: TGTGCCAGTAGTATAGGTCCAAGCAACTATGGCTACACCTTC.

This chain uses TRBV15 with TRBJ1-2; D is unresolved. The CDR3 has 16 amino acids. Trimming pared 0 bases from V and 0 bases from J, leaving 11 bases between. Germline CDR1 reads LNHNV; CDR2 reads YYDKDF (reference sequence). Here the CDR3 DNA reads TGTGCCACCAGCAGAGATCGGGGATTTGCTAACTATGGCTACACCTTC. It yields the protein CATSRDRGFANYGYTF. Supplemented by reference TRBV15 and TRBJ1-2, the full variable domain reads DAMVIQNPRYQVTQFGKPVTLSCSQTLNHNVMYWYQQKSSQAPKLLFHYYDKDFNNEADTPDNFQSRRPNTSFCFLDIRSPGLGDTAMYLCATSRDRGFANYGYTFGSGTRLTVV.

The rearrangement links TRBV6-1 to TRBJ1-4; TRBD1 might be the D (5 bases). CDR1 is MNHNS and CDR2 is SASEGT in the germline V gene. V dropped 2 bases and J dropped 4 bases, with 17 bases sitting between them. The CDR3 contains 17 residues. The CDR3 protein is CASSERSGRSSNEKLFF. The CDR3 DNA follows: TGTGCCAGCAGTGAAAGGTCAGGGCGGTCCAGTAATGAAAAACTGTTTTTT.

J is TRBJ1-5 and V is TRBV2; possible D gene TRBD1, 6 bases. The ends were cut back, 1 base at V and 6 bases at J, with 10 bases in the middle. The CDR3 is made up of 14 amino acids. Per the germline V gene, CDR1 is SNHLY and CDR2 is FYNNEI. CDR3 DNA sequence: TGTGCCAGCAGTGAAGGGGGGGGCGTTCAGCCCCAGCATTTT. Amino acid sequence: CASSEGGGVQPQHF.

On this clone itself: An end of the junction does not agree with germline; a read error may underlie this. The J gene is TRBJ2-3, the V gene TRBV30; no firm D call. This CDR3 region has 14 residues. Germline lookup yields CDR1 GTSNPN and CDR2 SVGIG (reference sequence). The CDR3 loop reads CARSVQSSTDTQYF. The CDR3 bases are TGTGCCCGGAGTGTACAGAGTAGCACAGATACGCAGTATTTT.

The V and J genes are TRBV18 and TRBJ2-1; 8 nucleotides match TRBD2. The CDR3 spans 15 residues. Germline V gene lookup returns CDR1 KGHSH and CDR2 LQKENI. V was clipped by 5 bases and J by 5 bases; unmatched bases: 8. The CDR3 DNA reads as TGTGCCAGCTCATCGCCCGGGACTAGGGACAATGAGCAGTTCTTC. It translates to CASSSPGTRDNEQFF.

J is TRBJ1-1 and V is TRBV27, with D perhaps TRBD1 (6 bases). This CDR3 has 14 residues. Trimming removed 5 bases at V and 6 bases at J, with 16 bases between. Germline assignment: CDR1 MNHEY and CDR2 SMNVEV (reference sequence). In nucleotides, the CDR3 is TGTGCCAGCAGTACTTCAACAGGGTTCGCTGAAGCTTTCTTT. As protein: CASSTSTGFAEAFF.